What follows are 9 T cell receptor beta chains derived from one specimen sequenced in a study of cytomegalovirus exposure and HLA in healthy donors. PCR employed 60 Vbeta and 13 Jbeta primers. Clones were read by immunoSEQ multiplex PCR, and TCRdb kept only the in-frame ones, dropping some. The sample contains about 170,000 clones, 65% to 85% of which appear only once. Sequencing was done on a sample of PBMCs. The receptors stem from a male donor in good health and CMV-seronegative.

V and J are TRBV5-4 and TRBJ2-1; 7 bases agree with TRBD2. The CDR3 is 13 amino acids. The V and J ends lost 5 bases and 4 bases, in that order; junction bases with no gene match: 3. From germline, CDR1 is SGHNT and CDR2 YYREEE (reference sequence). The CDR3 here is CASRRGTYNEQFF. The CDR3 DNA reads TGTGCCAGCAGGCGGGGGACTTACAATGAGCAGTTCTTC. The entire variable domain, with the rest obtained from reference TRBV5-4 and TRBJ2-1, is as follows: ETGVTQSPTHLIKTRGQQVTLRCSSQSGHNTVSWYQQALGQGPQFIFQYYREEENGRGNFPPRFSGLQFPNYSSELNVNALELDDSALYLCASRRGTYNEQFFGPGTRLTVL.

The gene calls are TRBV4-1 and TRBJ2-1, with unresolved D. CDR1 and CDR2 (germline): MGHRA, YSYEKL. Trimming left V 2 bases short and J 8 bases short, with 10 bases between. The CDR3 is made up of 13 amino acids. CDR3 residues: CASSQLPGDEQFF. Here the CDR3 DNA reads TGCGCCAGCAGCCAACTCCCAGGCGATGAGCAGTTCTTC.

The chain couples TRBV6-6 to TRBJ2-5; D is possibly TRBD2 (7 bases). The V gene lost 1 base and the J gene lost 2 bases, with 14 bases spanning the gap. This CDR3 is built from 16 residues. CDR1 is MNHNY and CDR2 is SVGAGI in the germline V gene (reference sequence). CDR3 sequence: CASSYWGGGGQETQYF. In DNA, the CDR3 is TGTGCCAGCAGTTACTGGGGAGGGGGAGGACAAGAGACCCAGTACTTC.

This clone was counted once. The V and J genes are TRBV6-1 and TRBJ2-7; TRBD1 is a possible D gene (6 bases). V was shortened by 5 bases and J by 3 bases, with 14 bases between the two germline ends. There are 14 residues in the CDR3. The germline CDR1 and CDR2 sequences are MNHNS and SASEGT. CDR3 nucleotide sequence: TGTGCCAGCAGTCCACCAGGACAGCTCTACGAGCAGTACTTC. Translating it yields CASSPPGQLYEQYF.

The chain carries TRBV6-5 and TRBJ2-3; weak D call: TRBD1 (5 bases). Per germline, CDR1 MNHEY and CDR2 SVGAGI. The CDR3 totals 13 residues. Trimming shortened V by 6 bases and J by 1 base, and 8 bases separated the two germline ends. CDR3 region: CASSLGGTDTQYF. CDR3 nucleotides: TGTGCCAGCAGCCTAGGGGGCACAGATACGCAGTATTTT.

This sequence joins TRBV5-1 and TRBJ2-1; D is perhaps TRBD1 (5 bases). CDR1 and CDR2 from the germline V gene are SGHRS and YFSETQ. The CDR3 length is 14 residues. V was pared by 0 bases and J by 9 bases, with 13 bases between. The CDR3 is CASSLGQGQGEQFF. Here the CDR3 DNA reads TGCGCCAGCAGCTTGGGTCAGGGCCAGGGTGAGCAGTTCTTC.

The V call is TRBV14, the J call TRBJ2-7; unclear D gene. Trimming stripped 1 base from V and 6 bases from J, with 16 bases between. Germline CDR1 SGHDN, CDR2 FVKESK. This CDR3 has 15 amino acids. CDR3 sequence (DNA): TGTGCCAGCAGCCAAGTTAATAGAGAACTGCGCGAGCAGTACTTC. Protein product: CASSQVNRELREQYF. Full variable domain (remainder filled in from reference TRBV14 and TRBJ2-7): EAGVTQFPSHSVIEKGQTVTLRCDPISGHDNLYWYRRVMGKEIKFLLHFVKESKQDESGMPNNRFLAERTGGTYSTLKVQPAELEDSGVYFCASSQVNRELREQYFGPGTRLTVT.

This sequence joins TRBV5-4 and TRBJ2-7; 11 nucleotides match TRBD1. CDR3 size: 14 residues. The trim removed 5 bases at V and 4 bases at J, leaving 5 bases unmatched. Germline values: CDR1 SGHNT, CDR2 YYREEE (reference sequence). CDR3 sequence: CASSSGTGGYEQYF. The CDR3 nucleotides are TGTGCCAGCAGTTCCGGGACAGGGGGTTACGAGCAGTACTTC.

The count of this clone is one. The chain recombines TRBV7-2 with TRBJ2-7, with 9 bases matching TRBD1. The CDR3 has 16 amino acids. Germline V lookup: CDR1 SGHTA, CDR2 FQGNSA. Trimming cost V 1 base and J 4 bases; bases outside gene matches: 8. DNA for the CDR3: TGTGCCAGCAGCTTAGGTGGGACAGGGCCCGGATACGAGCAGTACTTC. Translating it yields CASSLGGTGPGYEQYF.